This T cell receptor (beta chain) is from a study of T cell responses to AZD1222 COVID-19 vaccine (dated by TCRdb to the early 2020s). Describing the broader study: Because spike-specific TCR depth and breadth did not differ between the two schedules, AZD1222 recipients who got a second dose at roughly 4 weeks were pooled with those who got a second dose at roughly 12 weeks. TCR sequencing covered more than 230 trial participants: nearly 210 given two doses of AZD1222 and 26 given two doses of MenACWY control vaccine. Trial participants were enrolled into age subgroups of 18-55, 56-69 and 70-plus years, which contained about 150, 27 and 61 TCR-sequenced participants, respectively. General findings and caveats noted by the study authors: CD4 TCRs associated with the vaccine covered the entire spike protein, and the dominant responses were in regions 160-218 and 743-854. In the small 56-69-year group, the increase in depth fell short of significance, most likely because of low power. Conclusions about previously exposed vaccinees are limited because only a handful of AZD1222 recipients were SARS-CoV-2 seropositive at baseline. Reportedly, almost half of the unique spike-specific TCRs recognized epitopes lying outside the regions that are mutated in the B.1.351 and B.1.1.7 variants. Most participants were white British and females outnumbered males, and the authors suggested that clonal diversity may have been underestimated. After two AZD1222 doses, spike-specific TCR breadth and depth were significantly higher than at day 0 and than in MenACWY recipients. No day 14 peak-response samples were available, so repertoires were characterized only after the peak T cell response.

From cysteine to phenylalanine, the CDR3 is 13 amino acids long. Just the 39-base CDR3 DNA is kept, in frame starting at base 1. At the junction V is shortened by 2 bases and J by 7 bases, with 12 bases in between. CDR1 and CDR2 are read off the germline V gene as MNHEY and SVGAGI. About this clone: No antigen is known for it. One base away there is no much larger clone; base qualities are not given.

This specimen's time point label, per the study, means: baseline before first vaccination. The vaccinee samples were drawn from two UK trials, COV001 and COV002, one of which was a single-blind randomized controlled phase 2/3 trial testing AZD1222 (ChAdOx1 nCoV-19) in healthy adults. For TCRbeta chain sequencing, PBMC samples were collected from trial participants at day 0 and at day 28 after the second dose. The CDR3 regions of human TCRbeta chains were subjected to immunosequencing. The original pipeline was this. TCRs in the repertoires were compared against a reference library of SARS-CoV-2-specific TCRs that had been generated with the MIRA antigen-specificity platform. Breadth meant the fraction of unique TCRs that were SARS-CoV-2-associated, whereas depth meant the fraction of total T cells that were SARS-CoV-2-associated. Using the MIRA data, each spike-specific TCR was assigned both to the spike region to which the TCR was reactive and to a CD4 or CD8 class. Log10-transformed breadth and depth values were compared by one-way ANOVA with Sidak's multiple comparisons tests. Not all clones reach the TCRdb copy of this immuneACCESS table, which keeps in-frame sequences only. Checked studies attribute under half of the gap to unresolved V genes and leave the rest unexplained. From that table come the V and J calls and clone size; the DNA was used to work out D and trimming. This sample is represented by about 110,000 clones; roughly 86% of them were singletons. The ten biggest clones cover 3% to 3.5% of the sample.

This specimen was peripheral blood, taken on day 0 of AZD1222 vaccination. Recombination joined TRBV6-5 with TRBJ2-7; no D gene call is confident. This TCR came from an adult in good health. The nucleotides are TGTGCCAGCAGTTACACGGACCCACTAGAGCAGTACTTC. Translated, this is CASSYTDPLEQYF.